The next 32 T cell receptor beta chains were all read from a single sample in a study of radiation and T cells in renal cell carcinoma. The time point is: blood 4 weeks post-SBRT, at nephrectomy. Sample treatment: 15 Gy SBRT to primary tumor, nephrectomy 4 weeks later. Some clones are missing from TCRdb's copy, which holds only in-frame ones; the method was immunoSEQ multiplex PCR. The sample shows about 170,000 clones, 88% of them seen only once. The input for sequencing was blood, taken from a patient whose treatment included radiotherapy and nephrectomy. All receptors derive from a woman aged 50 to 60 with renal cell carcinoma.

This clone occurred once. The V gene is TRBV5-1, the J gene TRBJ1-2; 9 bases match TRBD1. V dropped 4 bases and J dropped 5; count of bases not matched to a gene: 9. This CDR3 has 15 residues. The germline CDR1 and CDR2 sequences are SGHRS and YFSETQ. The CDR3 DNA is TGCGCCAGCAGCCGGGCCGGGACAGGGAGATATGGCTACACCTTC. Protein product: CASSRAGTGRYGYTF.

This chain connects TRBV6-5 to TRBJ1-5, with D possibly being TRBD1 (5 bases). V lost 4 bases and J lost 7, with 14 bases in between. This CDR3 comprises 14 residues. Germline lookup yields CDR1 MNHEY and CDR2 SVGAGI. As DNA, the CDR3 is TGTGCCAGCAGTTTCACCTCAGGGAGACAGCCCCAGCATTTT. It specifies CASSFTSGRQPQHF.

The chain recombines TRBV7-9 with TRBJ2-5, with a weak D call TRBD1 (6 bases). Germline assignment: CDR1 SEHNR and CDR2 FQNEAQ (reference sequence). Trimming removed 5 bases at V and 2 bases at J, with 9 bases between. This CDR3 is built from 13 residues. The CDR3 reads CASSDGTQETQYF. The DNA for the CDR3 is TGTGCCAGCAGCGACGGGACACAAGAGACCCAGTACTTC.

The CDR3 coding sequence is TGCGCCAGCAGCCAGGGACGAGATTCTCGACTGTTTTTT. This translates into CASSQGRDSRLFF. The chain is built from TRBV5-1 and TRBJ1-4; tentatively, D is TRBD1 (5 bases). Germline V lookup: CDR1 SGHRS, CDR2 YFSETQ. V was shortened by 4 bases and J by 13 bases, with 17 bases between the two germline ends. This CDR3 region has 13 residues. The whole variable domain, filled in from reference TRBV5-1 and TRBJ1-4, reads KAGVTQTPRYLIKTRGQQVTLSCSPISGHRSVSWYQQTPGQGLQFLFEYFSETQRNKGNFPGRFSGRQFSNSRSEMNVSTLELGDSALYLCASSQGRDSRLFFGSGTQLSVL.

The chain has TRBV4-2 and TRBJ2-3; tentatively, D is TRBD2 (6 bases). Trimming took off 1 base at V and 1 base at J, with 9 bases between the two ends. Germline loops: CDR1 LGHNA, CDR2 YNFKEQ. The CDR3 consists of 15 residues. The CDR3: CASSQAGVGTDTQYF. CDR3 nucleotide sequence: TGTGCCAGCAGCCAAGCGGGGGTGGGCACAGATACGCAGTATTTT.

Here the CDR3 reads CASSQDRGVGYGYTF. The CDR3 nucleotides read TGTGCCAGCAGTCAGGACAGGGGGGTGGGCTATGGCTACACCTTC. The chain links TRBV2 to TRBJ1-2, with 10 bases identical to TRBD1. The CDR3 extends over 15 amino acids. V lost 5 bases and J lost 4; bases outside the gene matches: 7. Germline CDR1 is SNHLY and CDR2 is FYNNEI.

The chain is built from TRBV30 and TRBJ2-7; unclear D gene. Germline lookup yields CDR1 GTSNPN and CDR2 SVGIG (reference sequence). V was clipped by 4 bases and J by 9 bases, with 13 bases between them. There are 11 residues in the CDR3. The CDR3 sequence: CAWTEGRGQYF. The CDR3, as DNA: TGTGCCTGGACCGAAGGCCGAGGGCAGTACTTC. Combining the CDR3 with reference TRBV30 and TRBJ2-7 gives the whole variable domain SQTIHQWPATLVQPVGSPLSLECTVEGTSNPNLYWYRQAAGRGLQLLFYSVGIGQISSEVPQNLSASRPQDRQFILSSKKLLLSDSGFYLCAWTEGRGQYFGPGTRLTVT.

About this clone: A junction boundary mismatches the germline segment, possibly from a read error. The chain employs TRBV5-4 and TRBJ2-1; 11 bases are a match to TRBD2. CDR1 and CDR2 (germline): SGHNT, YYREEE (reference sequence). The CDR3 sequence is 15 residues long. CDR3 sequence reads: CASSQRLAGPYEQFF. CDR3 DNA sequence: TGCGCCAGCAGCCAAAGACTAGCGGGGCCTTATGAGCAGTTCTTC.

As for this clone: Other nucleotide sequences in the sample specify the same CDR3. The V gene is TRBV25-1, the J gene TRBJ1-2; 10 bases match TRBD1. This CDR3 has 13 residues. V gave up 8 bases and J gave up 3 bases; unmatched junction bases: 3. Germline V CDR1 and CDR2: MGHDK, SYGVNS. CDR3 bases: TGTGCCAGCTCCGGGACAGGGGACTATGGCTACACCTTC. This sequence encodes CASSGTGDYGYTF.

The chain is built from TRBV14 and TRBJ2-7, with a weak D call TRBD1 (5 bases). Germline CDR1 is SGHDN and CDR2 is FVKESK. V gave up 0 bases and J gave up 1 base, with 10 bases separating them. The CDR3 covers 15 residues. In nucleotides, the CDR3 is TGTGCCAGCAGCCAAGATCCGGACATATCCTACGAGCAGTACTTC. This sequence encodes CASSQDPDISYEQYF.

The rearrangement uses TRBV29-1 and TRBJ1-4; TRBD1 agrees at 9 bases. The V gene's germline CDR1 is SQVTM and CDR2 ANQGSEA. J gave up 8 bases and V 5 bases, and 6 bases lay outside the gene matches. The CDR3 length is 13 residues. The DNA for the CDR3 is TGCAGCGTTAGACAGGGGGTTGGCGAAAAACTGTTTTTT. Protein: CSVRQGVGEKLFF.

This clone showed up just a few times. V gene TRBV5-4 combines with J gene TRBJ1-1, with TRBD1 matching 8 bases. Germline V gene data show CDR1 as SGHNT and CDR2 as YYREEE (reference sequence). The V segment lost 0 bases and the J segment 1 base; nucleotides outside the gene matches: 5. This CDR3 comprises 16 residues. The CDR3 nucleotides are TGTGCCAGCAGCTTGGTGGGCAGGGGGCGGAACACTGAAGCTTTCTTT. As protein: CASSLVGRGRNTEAFF. The full variable domain, rest sourced from reference TRBV5-4 and TRBJ1-1, is ETGVTQSPTHLIKTRGQQVTLRCSSQSGHNTVSWYQQALGQGPQFIFQYYREEENGRGNFPPRFSGLQFPNYSSELNVNALELDDSALYLCASSLVGRGRNTEAFFGQGTRLTVV.

This chain links TRBV11-3 with TRBJ1-1; a possible D gene is TRBD1 (6 bases). The germline gives CDR1 SGHNT, CDR2 YENEEA. The CDR3 has 13 amino acids. Trimming removed 5 bases from V and 1 base from J, with 8 bases in between. The CDR3 DNA sequence: TGTGCCAGCAGCAGGGGACAGAACACTGAAGCTTTCTTT. Protein sequence: CASSRGQNTEAFF.

This chain connects TRBV5-4 to TRBJ2-1; the D is unclear. V was trimmed by 5 bases and J by 0 bases, leaving 12 bases between them. The CDR3 runs to 15 residues. Germline CDR1 and CDR2: SGHNT and YYREEE (reference sequence). CDR3 sequence reads: CASSPTLSSYNEQFF. CDR3 nucleotide sequence: TGTGCCAGCAGTCCGACTCTTAGCTCCTACAATGAGCAGTTCTTC.

The chain uses TRBV25-1 and TRBJ2-5; D is possibly TRBD1 (5 bases). Germline values: CDR1 MGHDK, CDR2 SYGVNS. The CDR3 runs to 18 residues. With 2 bases removed from V and 4 bases from J, the gap between germline ends came to 23 bases. DNA for the CDR3: TGTGCCAGCAGTGAAGGTCCGGCGGCAGGGCGAGTAATAGAGACCCAGTACTTC. Its translation: CASSEGPAAGRVIETQYF.

The rearrangement joins TRBV7-9 to TRBJ2-5; no reliable D call. Trimming took off 2 bases at V and 1 base at J, with 5 bases between the two ends. In germline, CDR1 is SEHNR, CDR2 FQNEAQ (reference sequence). The CDR3 totals 13 residues. This CDR3 reads CASSLWTQETQYF. CDR3 DNA sequence: TGTGCCAGCAGCTTATGGACCCAAGAGACCCAGTACTTC.

The table lists this clone with a count of one. The rearrangement links TRBV6-1 to TRBJ2-7; unclear D gene. CDR1 MNHNS and CDR2 SASEGT come from the germline V gene. This CDR3 has 16 residues. The V gene lost 2 bases and the J gene lost 0 bases, with 14 bases spanning the gap. CDR3 amino acids: CASSEHKTGSSYEQYF. The DNA for the CDR3 is TGTGCCAGCAGTGAACATAAGACGGGCAGCTCCTACGAGCAGTACTTC.

The gene calls are TRBV19 and TRBJ1-2; tentative D call: TRBD1 (5 bases). The germline V gene encodes CDR1 LNHDA and CDR2 SQIVND (reference sequence). The CDR3 extends over 14 amino acids. The V end lost 3 bases, the J end lost 1 base, and 9 bases lay between the germline ends. CDR3 residues: CASSMFDSNYGYTF. Written as DNA, the CDR3 is TGTGCCAGTAGTATGTTTGACAGTAACTATGGCTACACCTTC.

A note on this clone: This sample also contains other DNA sequences that code for the same CDR3. The CDR3 loop is CASSLGRGGDSPLHF. CDR3 in DNA: TGTGCCAGCAGCTTAGGACGGGGGGGCGATTCACCCCTCCACTTT. This rearrangement joins TRBV7-9 to TRBJ1-6; D perhaps matches TRBD1 (6 bases). The CDR3 contains 15 residues. V was cut by 1 base and J by 8 bases, with 12 bases left in between. CDR1 is SEHNR and CDR2 is FQNEAQ in the germline V gene (reference sequence).

The chain carries TRBV7-3 and TRBJ1-3, with D maybe TRBD1 (5 bases). The V gene lost 5 bases and the J gene lost 0 bases, with 8 bases spanning the gap. The CDR3 sequence is 14 residues long. Germline V gene sequence: CDR1 SGHTA, CDR2 FQGTGA. The chain's CDR3 is CASSPGDSGNTIYF. Here the CDR3 DNA reads TGTGCCAGCAGCCCGGGGGACTCTGGAAACACCATATATTTT.

The chain links TRBV6-1 to TRBJ1-1, with D perhaps matching TRBD1 (5 bases). V lost 6 bases and J 5 bases, leaving 7 bases between the germline ends. The germline CDR1 and CDR2 sequences are MNHNS and SASEGT. The CDR3 is 11 amino acids. CDR3 in DNA: TGTGCCAGCAGGGGGGTTACTGAAGCTTTCTTT. Its protein is CASRGVTEAFF.

The chain couples TRBV28 to TRBJ1-1; D gene ambiguous. V shed 7 bases and J shed 6 bases, with 12 bases lying between them. CDR3 length: 12 residues. Germline assignment: CDR1 MDHEN and CDR2 SYDVKM. The CDR3 reads CASTGISAEAFF. The CDR3 region has the DNA TGTGCCAGCACGGGAATAAGTGCTGAAGCTTTCTTT.

The chain joins TRBV4-3 to TRBJ2-7, with D maybe TRBD1 (6 bases). Between the trimmed V and J ends, which lost 3 bases and 2 bases, there was a span of 14 bases. The V gene's germline CDR1 is LGHNA and CDR2 YSLEER. CDR3 length: 15 amino acids. The CDR3 protein is CASSHAGTPAYEQYF. DNA of the CDR3: TGCGCCAGCAGCCACGCCGGGACACCAGCCTACGAGCAGTACTTC.

This chain's CDR3 is CASNRGDSVEQYF. CDR3 DNA sequence: TGTGCCAGCAACAGAGGGGACAGCGTCGAGCAGTACTTC. This chain links TRBV9 with TRBJ2-7, with 7 bases identical to TRBD1. The CDR3 extends over 13 amino acids. CDR1 is SGDLS, CDR2 YYNGEE, per germline. Trimming cost V 6 bases and J 6 bases; bases outside gene matches: 9.

The chain carries TRBV9 and TRBJ2-7, with 8 bases identical to TRBD1. V shed 4 bases, J shed 4 bases, and the junction held 10 bases outside the gene matches. The CDR3 spans 15 residues. Germline V lookup: CDR1 SGDLS, CDR2 YYNGEE. The CDR3 region has the DNA TGTGCCAGCAGCCCACACGAGACAGGGGTTTACGAGCAGTACTTC. This sequence encodes CASSPHETGVYEQYF.

V usage is TRBV7-9 and J usage is TRBJ2-3; D is uncertain. With 5 bases removed from V and 1 base from J, the gap between germline ends came to 10 bases. Germline CDR1 SEHNR, CDR2 FQNEAQ (reference sequence). The CDR3 is 14 amino acids. DNA for the CDR3: TGTGCCAGCAGCCCGAGGACGGGCACAGATACGCAGTATTTT. This codes for CASSPRTGTDTQYF. The whole variable domain, remainder taken from reference TRBV7-9 and TRBJ2-3, is DTGVSQNPRHKITKRGQNVTFRCDPISEHNRLYWYRQTLGQGPEFLTYFQNEAQLEKSRLLSDRFSAERPKGSFSTLEIQRTEQGDSAMYLCASSPRTGTDTQYFGPGTRLTVL.

The chain combines TRBV7-2 with TRBJ1-2, with D unresolved. Germline V gene lookup returns CDR1 SGHTA and CDR2 FQGNSA. V was clipped by 5 bases and J by 2 bases, with 3 bases between them. This CDR3 comprises 11 residues. CDR3 protein: CASSQNYGYTF. In DNA form, the CDR3 reads TGTGCCAGCAGCCAAAACTATGGCTACACCTTC. Full variable domain (remainder filled in from reference TRBV7-2 and TRBJ1-2): GAGVSQSPSNKVTEKGKDVELRCDPISGHTALYWYRQSLGQGLEFLIYFQGNSAPDKSGLPSDRFSAERTGGSVSTLTIQRTQQEDSAVYLCASSQNYGYTFGSGTRLTVV.

V usage is TRBV30 and J usage is TRBJ2-3; D ambiguous. This CDR3 contains 12 residues. Germline CDR1 GTSNPN, CDR2 SVGIG (reference sequence). Trimming cost V 1 base and J 0 bases, with 2 bases left between them. The CDR3 DNA reads as TGTGCCTGGAGTGACAGCACAGATACGCAGTATTTT. It encodes CAWSDSTDTQYF.

The J gene is TRBJ2-4, the V gene TRBV5-4; weak D call: TRBD2 (6 bases). Trimming removed 9 bases at V and 2 bases at J, with 12 bases between. The V gene's germline CDR1 is SGHNT and CDR2 YYREEE (reference sequence). The CDR3 sequence is 13 residues long. This chain's CDR3 is CATREVPKNIQYF. In nucleotides, the CDR3 is TGTGCCACCAGGGAGGTACCCAAAAACATTCAGTACTTC.

The chain joins TRBV6-6 to TRBJ1-5; TRBD1 agrees at 8 bases. J lost 3 bases, V lost 0 bases, and 4 bases had no gene match. There are 16 residues in the CDR3. Germline V CDR1 and CDR2: MNHNY, SVGAGI (reference sequence). This CDR3 is CASSYSGQGNNQPQHF. The CDR3 DNA is TGTGCCAGCAGTTACTCCGGACAGGGTAACAATCAGCCCCAGCATTTT.

CDR3 nucleotide sequence: TGTGCCAGCAGCTTGGCAATTGTTAGCACAGATACGCAGTATTTT. It encodes CASSLAIVSTDTQYF. This chain uses TRBV5-5 with TRBJ2-3; D is undetermined. V lost 0 bases, J lost 0 bases, and 8 bases lay in between. CDR3 length: 15 residues. Germline loops: CDR1 SGHKS, CDR2 YYEKEE (reference sequence).

The CDR3 here is CASTGDNYGYTF. The CDR3 region has the DNA TGTGCCAGCACAGGGGACAACTATGGCTACACCTTC. The chain links TRBV2 to TRBJ1-2; perhaps TRBD1 as D (6 bases). Trimming left V 7 bases short and J 2 bases short, with 8 bases between. The CDR3 covers 12 residues. The germline gives CDR1 SNHLY, CDR2 FYNNEI.